The next 19 T cell receptor beta chains were all read from a single sample in a study of CD8 T cells in Susac syndrome. With random hexamers, reverse transcription was performed on roughly 0.5 to 1 ug of RNA. TCRdb re-called the immunoSEQ multiplex PCR reads with MiXCR, one entry per CDR3 protein. The profile shows under 300,000 distinct CDR3 sequences, almost 97% of them singletons. Sequenced: CD4+ T cells from PBMCs. Source of these receptors: a human donor with Susac syndrome.

The J gene is TRBJ2-7, the V gene TRBV4-1; unclear D gene. CDR3 length equals 15 residues. Germline-derived CDR1 and CDR2 are MGHRA and YSYEKL. V was cut by 3 bases and J by 2 bases, with 14 bases left in between. The CDR3 region is CASSHATSVTYEQYF. In DNA, the CDR3 is TGCGCCAGCAGCCACGCTACGTCGGTTACCTACGAGCAGTACTTC.

The chain carries TRBV7-2 and TRBJ2-6; D possibly uses TRBD1 or TRBD2 (6 bases each). The CDR3 covers 16 residues. Germline V CDR1 and CDR2: SGHTA, FQGNSA. V was trimmed by 5 bases and J by 2 bases, leaving 13 bases between them. CDR3 sequence (DNA): TGTGCCAGCAGCACACCTAGGGGGGCTGGGGCCAACGTCCTGACTTTC. Protein: CASSTPRGAGANVLTF.

The V call is TRBV3-1, the J call TRBJ1-2; the D is unclear. Germline V gives CDR1 LGHDT, CDR2 YNNKEL (reference sequence). The CDR3 spans 14 residues. Between the trimmed V and J ends, which lost 0 bases and 4 bases, there was a span of 9 bases. The CDR3 DNA sequence: TGTGCCAGCAGCCAAGATTCTCATGCCTATGGCTACACCTTC. This gives the protein CASSQDSHAYGYTF.

The chain links TRBV3-1 to TRBJ1-1; D is uncertain. Germline V gives CDR1 LGHDT, CDR2 YNNKEL (reference sequence). The V end was cut by 1 base, the J end by 1 base, with 7 bases between. This CDR3 region has 14 residues. The CDR3 spells CASSQGQQNTEAFF. The CDR3 bases are TGTGCCAGCAGCCAAGGCCAGCAGAACACTGAAGCTTTCTTT.

The chain uses TRBV21-1 and TRBJ2-1. TRBV21-1 is recorded as a pseudogene. The CDR3 consists of 13 residues. CDR3 in amino acids: CASSKEELSEQFF. In nucleotides, the CDR3 is TGTGCCAGCAGCAAAGAAGAGCTAAGTGAGCAGTTCTTC.

This clonotype has just a few counts. The rearrangement joins TRBV7-2 to TRBJ2-7, with 8 nucleotides matching TRBD2. Germline assignment: CDR1 SGHTA and CDR2 FQGNSA. V dropped 5 bases and J dropped 1; count of bases not matched to a gene: 4. The CDR3 covers 14 residues. The CDR3 here is CASSPGLASYEQYF. CDR3 sequence (DNA): TGTGCCAGCAGCCCTGGACTAGCTTCCTACGAGCAGTACTTC.

The chain combines TRBV19 with TRBJ2-5; D ambiguous. The CDR3 is 17 residues long. Germline-derived CDR1 and CDR2 are LNHDA and SQIVND (reference sequence). Trimming took 1 base from V and 1 from J, leaving 16 bases between them. The CDR3 DNA reads TGTGCCAGTAGTATAGGCCCAGGTTTCGGAGCCCAAGAGACCCAGTACTTC. Its translation is CASSIGPGFGAQETQYF. The variable domain in full, completed from reference TRBV19 and TRBJ2-5, reads DGGITQSPKYLFRKEGQNVTLSCEQNLNHDAMYWYRQDPGQGLRLIYYSQIVNDFQKGDIAEGYSVSREKKESFPLTVTSAQKNPTAFYLCASSIGPGFGAQETQYFGPGTRLLVL.

The gene calls are TRBV4-1 and TRBJ1-2; TRBD1 matches at 7 bases. V shed 1 base and J 4 bases; nucleotides not matched to a gene: 6. This CDR3 spans 15 amino acids. Germline assignment: CDR1 MGHRA and CDR2 YSYEKL. The CDR3 bases are TGCGCCAGCAGCCAAGGACAGGGTTCCCTCTATGGCTACACCTTC. This encodes CASSQGQGSLYGYTF.

The J gene is TRBJ2-3, the V gene TRBV11-2; D possibly corresponds to TRBD1 (5 bases). Germline lookup yields CDR1 SGHAT and CDR2 FQNNGV. Trimming removed 5 bases at V and 5 bases at J, with 8 bases between. This CDR3 contains 12 residues. The CDR3 protein is CASSATGDTQYF. CDR3 nucleotides: TGTGCCAGCAGCGCAACAGGAGATACGCAGTATTTT.

The table lists this clonotype with a few counts. The chain links TRBV5-4 to TRBJ1-5; D is undetermined. The CDR3 runs to 14 residues. Trimming pared 0 bases from V and 1 base from J, leaving 5 bases between. Germline CDR1 and CDR2: SGHNT and YYREEE (reference sequence). This CDR3 is CASSLVGSNQPQHF. CDR3 nucleotides: TGTGCCAGCAGCTTGGTTGGCAGCAATCAGCCCCAGCATTTT.

The V call is TRBV29-1, the J call TRBJ2-7; the D is unclear. CDR3 length equals 12 residues. Germline CDR1 SQVTM, CDR2 ANQGSEA. Between the trimmed V and J ends, which lost 2 bases and 6 bases, there was a span of 11 bases. CDR3 sequence reads: CSVEQPGTEQYF. The CDR3 DNA reads TGCAGCGTTGAACAGCCAGGCACCGAGCAGTACTTC.

J is TRBJ2-4 and V is TRBV24-1; possibly TRBD1 for D (6 bases). Germline V gene sequence: CDR1 KGHDR, CDR2 SFDVKD. V dropped 7 bases and J dropped 1 base, with 10 bases sitting between them. The CDR3 totals 14 residues. In nucleotides, the CDR3 is TGTGCCACCAGAAAGACAGGTGCCAAAAACATTCAGTACTTC. Translating it yields CATRKTGAKNIQYF.

This chain connects TRBV21-1 to TRBJ2-7. TRBV21-1 is marked as a pseudogene. CDR3 length: 8 amino acids. Here the CDR3 DNA reads TGTGCCAGCAGCAAAAGGGACTTC. It is translated as CASSKRDF.

This clonotype has only one observation. The V gene is TRBV15, the J gene TRBJ2-1; 7 bases fit TRBD1. The CDR3 has 15 residues. The V and J ends lost 0 bases and 5 bases, in that order; junction bases with no gene match: 4. Germline V gene lookup returns CDR1 LNHNV and CDR2 YYDKDF (reference sequence). The CDR3 loop is CATSRDSTGDNEQFF. CDR3 sequence (DNA): TGTGCCACCAGCAGAGATAGTACAGGGGACAATGAGCAGTTCTTC.

The chain uses TRBV12-3 or TRBV12-4 and TRBJ2-3; TRBD2 matches 10 bases. With 6 bases clipped from V and 4 bases from J, the junction kept 4 bases outside the gene matches. The CDR3 runs 14 residues. The chain's CDR3 is CASRRAGGPDTQYF. DNA of the CDR3: TGTGCCAGCAGACGAGCGGGAGGGCCAGATACGCAGTATTTT.

This sequence joins TRBV20-1 and TRBJ2-7, with a tentative D call TRBD2 (5 bases). The CDR3 has 12 amino acids. CDR1 and CDR2 (germline): DFQATT, SNEGSKA (reference sequence). Trimming removed 3 bases from V and 5 bases from J, with 11 bases in between. The CDR3 DNA sequence: TGCAGTGCTAGTTGGGGAGATCACGAGCAGTACTTC. Its translation is CSASWGDHEQYF.

The genes are TRBV3-1 and TRBJ2-7; 9 nucleotides match TRBD1. The CDR3 loop spans 16 amino acids. The V segment lost 1 base and the J segment 5 bases; nucleotides outside the gene matches: 9. Germline V gives CDR1 LGHDT, CDR2 YNNKEL (reference sequence). CDR3 in amino acids: CASSQVQGARRNEQYF. CDR3 nucleotides: TGTGCCAGCAGCCAAGTACAGGGGGCCCGGAGGAACGAGCAGTACTTC.

This clonotype was recorded a few times. J is TRBJ1-2 and V is TRBV30, with a tentative D call TRBD1 (5 bases). The CDR3 is 13 residues long. Germline V gene lookup returns CDR1 GTSNPN and CDR2 SVGIG (reference sequence). V lost 0 bases, J lost 3 bases, and 8 bases lay in between. CDR3 residues: CAWSVSRDYGYTF. In nucleotides, the CDR3 is TGTGCCTGGAGTGTATCCAGGGACTATGGCTACACCTTC.

The chain links TRBV13 to TRBJ2-7; D perhaps matches TRBD2 (5 bases). Germline V gives CDR1 PRHDT, CDR2 FYEKMQ (reference sequence). Deletions cut 5 bases from V and 5 bases from J, with 16 bases between. The CDR3 sequence is 14 residues long. The CDR3 sequence: CASSSGSAAHEQYF. The CDR3 DNA follows: TGTGCCAGCAGCAGCGGTTCTGCGGCCCACGAGCAGTACTTC.